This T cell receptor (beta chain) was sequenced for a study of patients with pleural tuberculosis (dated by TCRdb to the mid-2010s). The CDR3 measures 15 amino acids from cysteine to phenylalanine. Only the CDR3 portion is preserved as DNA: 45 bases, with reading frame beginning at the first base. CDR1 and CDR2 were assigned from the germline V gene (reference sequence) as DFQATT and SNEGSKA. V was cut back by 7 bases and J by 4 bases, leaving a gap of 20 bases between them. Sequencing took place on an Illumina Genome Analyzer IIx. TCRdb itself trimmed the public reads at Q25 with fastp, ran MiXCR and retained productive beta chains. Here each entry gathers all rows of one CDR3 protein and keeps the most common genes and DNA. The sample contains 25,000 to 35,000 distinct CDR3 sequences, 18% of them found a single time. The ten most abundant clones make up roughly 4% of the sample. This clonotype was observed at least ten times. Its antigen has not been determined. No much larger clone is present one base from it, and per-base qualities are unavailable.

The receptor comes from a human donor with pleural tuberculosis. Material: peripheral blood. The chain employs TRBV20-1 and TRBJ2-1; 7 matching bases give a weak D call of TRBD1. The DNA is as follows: TGCAGTGTTACCACCGGGGGACAGCGGTACAATGAGCAGTTCTTC. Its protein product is CSVTTGGQRYNEQFF.